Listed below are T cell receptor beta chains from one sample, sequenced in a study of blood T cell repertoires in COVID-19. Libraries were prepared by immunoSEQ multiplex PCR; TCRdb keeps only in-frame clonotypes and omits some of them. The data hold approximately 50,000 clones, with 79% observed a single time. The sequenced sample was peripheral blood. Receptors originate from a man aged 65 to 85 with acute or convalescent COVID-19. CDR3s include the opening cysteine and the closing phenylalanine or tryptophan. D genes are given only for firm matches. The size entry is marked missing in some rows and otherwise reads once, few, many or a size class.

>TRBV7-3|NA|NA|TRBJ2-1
CASSLTTNNEQFF
TGTGCCAGCAGCTTAACGACTAACAATGAGCAGTTCTTC
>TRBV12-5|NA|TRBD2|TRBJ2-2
CASDDAGGPTGELFF
TGTGCTAGTGACGATGCGGGAGGGCCCACCGGGGAGCTGTTTTTT
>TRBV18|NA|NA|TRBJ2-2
CASSPLQDTGELFF
TGTGCCAGCTCACCACTACAAGACACCGGGGAGCTGTTTTTT
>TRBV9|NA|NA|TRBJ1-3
CASSVSLAGADGNTIYF
TGTGCCAGCAGCGTTTCCTTAGCAGGGGCGGACGGAAACACCATATATTTT
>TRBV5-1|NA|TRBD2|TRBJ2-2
CASSSLAGVDTGELFF
TGCGCCAGCAGTTCCCTAGCGGGAGTAGACACCGGGGAGCTGTTTTTT
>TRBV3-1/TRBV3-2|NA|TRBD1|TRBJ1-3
CASSLQEGARDTIYF
TGTGCCAGCAGCCTCCAGGAGGGGGCGAGGGACACCATATATTTT
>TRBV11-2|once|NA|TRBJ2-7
CASSATGFYEQYF
TGTGCCAGCAGCGCGACAGGTTTCTACGAGCAGTACTTC
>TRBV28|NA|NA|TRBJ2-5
CAMGTLGPMARRETQYF
TGTGCCATGGGTACGCTGGGCCCGATGGCCCGACGGGAGACCCAGTACTTC
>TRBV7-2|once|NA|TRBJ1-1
CASSSEGVRYTEAFF
TGTGCCAGCAGCTCAGAGGGTGTAAGGTACACTGAAGCTTTCTTT
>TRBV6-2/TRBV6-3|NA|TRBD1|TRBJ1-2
CASSRSETGSSYTF
TGTGCCAGCAGCCGTTCCGAGACAGGGTCTAGCTACACCTTC
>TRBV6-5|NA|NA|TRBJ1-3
CAGGARGNTIYF
TGTGCCGGAGGGGCGCGGGGAAACACCATATATTTT
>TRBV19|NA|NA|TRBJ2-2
CASSLRPARLNTGELFF
TGTGCCAGTAGCCTCAGGCCAGCCAGATTGAACACCGGGGAGCTGTTTTTT
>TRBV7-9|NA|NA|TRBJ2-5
CASSLLQETQYF
TGTGCCAGCAGCTTATTACAAGAGACCCAGTACTTC
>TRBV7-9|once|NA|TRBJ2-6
CASTGQPGANVLTF
TGTGCCAGCACCGGACAACCTGGGGCCAACGTCCTGACTTTC
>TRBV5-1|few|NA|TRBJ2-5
CASRWVTGVQETQYF
TGCGCCAGCAGATGGGTGACGGGGGTCCAAGAGACCCAGTACTTC
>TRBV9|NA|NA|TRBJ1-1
CASSVSGVSGNTEAFF
TGTGCCAGCAGCGTATCCGGGGTTTCGGGGAACACTGAAGCTTTCTTT
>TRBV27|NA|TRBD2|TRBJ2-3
CASSLRGGGTSTDTQYF
TGTGCCAGCAGTCTACGGGGCGGGGGAACTAGCACAGATACGCAGTATTTT
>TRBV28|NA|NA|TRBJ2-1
CASSPRNEQFF
TGTGCCAGCAGTCCACGGAATGAGCAGTTCTTC
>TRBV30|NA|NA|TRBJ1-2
CAWSVRLGTNYGYTF
TGTGCCTGGAGTGTACGTCTGGGCACTAACTATGGCTACACCTTC
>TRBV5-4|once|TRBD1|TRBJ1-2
CASSSTGAYGYTF
TGTGCCAGCAGCTCGACAGGGGCCTATGGCTACACCTTC
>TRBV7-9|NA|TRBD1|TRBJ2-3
CASSPRTGRRTDTQYF
TGTGCCAGCAGCCCGCGGACAGGCCGGCGAACAGATACGCAGTATTTT
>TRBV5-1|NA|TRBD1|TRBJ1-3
CASSTGGRGNTIYF
TGCGCCAGCAGCACAGGGGGCCGGGGAAACACCATATATTTT
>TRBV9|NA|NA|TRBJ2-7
CASSVGLDYEQYF
TGTGCCAGCAGCGTAGGACTAGACTACGAGCAGTACTTC
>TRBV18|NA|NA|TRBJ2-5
CASSPGQVQETQYF
TGTGCCAGCTCACCAGGGCAGGTCCAAGAGACCCAGTACTTC
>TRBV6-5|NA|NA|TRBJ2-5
CASRHHKTPTQYF
TGTGCCAGCAGACATCACAAAACCCCAACCCAGTACTTC
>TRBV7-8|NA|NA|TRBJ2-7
CASSLAANLGEGQYF
TGTGCCAGCAGCTTGGCAGCAAACCTCGGAGAAGGGCAGTACTTC
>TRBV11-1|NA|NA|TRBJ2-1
CASSKRRGTEQFF
TGTGCCAGCAGTAAGCGTCGGGGGACTGAGCAGTTCTTC
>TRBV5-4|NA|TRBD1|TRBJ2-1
CASSPDRGSYNEQFF
TGTGCCAGCAGCCCGGACAGGGGCTCCTACAATGAGCAGTTCTTC
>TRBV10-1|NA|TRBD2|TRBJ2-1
CASSSSGEWQEQFF
TGCGCCAGCAGTAGCAGCGGGGAATGGCAGGAGCAGTTCTTC
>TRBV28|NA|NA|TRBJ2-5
CAFGKLGRLARRETQYF
TGTGCCTTCGGTAAGCTGGGCCGTTTGGCCCGACGGGAGACCCAGTACTTC
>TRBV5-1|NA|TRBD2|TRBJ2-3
CASSLEGLAGTDTQYF
TGCGCCAGCAGCTTGGAAGGACTAGCGGGGACAGATACGCAGTATTTT
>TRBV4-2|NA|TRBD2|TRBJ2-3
CASSQDEGREINTQYF
TGTGCCAGCAGCCAAGACGAGGGGCGGGAGATAAATACGCAGTATTTT
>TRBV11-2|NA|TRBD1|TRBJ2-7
CASSRDRDQPYF
TGTGCCAGCAGCCGGGACAGGGACCAACCGTACTTC
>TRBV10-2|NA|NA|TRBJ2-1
CASSESSYNEQFF
TGCGCCAGCAGTGAGTCGTCGTACAATGAGCAGTTCTTC
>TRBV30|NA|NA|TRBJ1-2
CAWSVSLGGYTF
TGTGCCTGGAGTGTAAGTCTAGGTGGCTACACCTTC
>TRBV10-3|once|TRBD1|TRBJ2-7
CATWDRAYEQYF
TGTGCCACTTGGGACAGGGCCTACGAGCAGTACTTC
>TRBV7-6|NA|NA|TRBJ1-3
CASSPSPGNTIYF
TGTGCCAGCAGCCCTAGTCCTGGAAACACCATATATTTT
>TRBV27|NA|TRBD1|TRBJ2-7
CASSFRAGGPQYF
TGTGCCAGCAGTTTTCGGGCAGGGGGCCCGCAGTACTTC
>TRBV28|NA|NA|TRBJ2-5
CASSLPVQETQYF
TGTGCCAGCAGTCTCCCAGTCCAAGAGACCCAGTACTTC
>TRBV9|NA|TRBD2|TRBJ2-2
CASSAPRAGGPVTGELFF
TGTGCCAGCAGCGCCCCCAGGGCGGGGGGGCCGGTCACCGGGGAGCTGTTTTTT
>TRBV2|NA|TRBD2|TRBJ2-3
CASRVETSGRGTQYF
TGTGCCAGCAGGGTTGAGACTAGCGGGAGAGGTACGCAGTATTTT
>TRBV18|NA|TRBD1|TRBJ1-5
CASSPGQDQPQHF
TGTGCCAGCTCACCAGGACAGGATCAGCCCCAGCATTTT
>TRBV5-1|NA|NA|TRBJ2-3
CASSLQDTQYF
TGCGCCAGCAGCTTACAAGATACGCAGTATTTT
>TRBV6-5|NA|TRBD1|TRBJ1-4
CASRKQGADEKLFF
TGTGCCAGCAGAAAACAGGGGGCGGATGAAAAACTGTTTTTT
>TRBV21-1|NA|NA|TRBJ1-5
CASSKARSGNQPQHF
TGTGCCAGCAGCAAAGCGAGGTCGGGAAATCAGCCCCAGCATTTT
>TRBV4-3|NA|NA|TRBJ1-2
CASSQDFPGERGYTF
TGCGCCAGCAGCCAAGATTTTCCGGGGGAGAGGGGCTACACCTTC
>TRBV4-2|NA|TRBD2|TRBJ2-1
CASSQLRSGRGYNEQFF
TGTGCCAGCAGCCAGCTCCGTAGCGGGAGGGGTTACAATGAGCAGTTCTTC
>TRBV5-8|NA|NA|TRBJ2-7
CASSLLVASTRDEQYF
TGTGCCAGCAGCTTGTTGGTCGCCTCCACCCGGGACGAGCAGTACTTC
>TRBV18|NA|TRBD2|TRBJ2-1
CASSQPGGGSYNEQFF
TGTGCCAGCTCACAGCCTGGGGGGGGGTCCTACAATGAGCAGTTCTTC
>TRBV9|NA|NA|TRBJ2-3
CASSVYQADTQYF
TGTGCCAGCAGCGTCTATCAGGCTGATACGCAGTATTTT
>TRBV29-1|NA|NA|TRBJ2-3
CSATGVGEGGDTQYF
TGCAGCGCAACGGGAGTGGGGGAGGGGGGAGATACGCAGTATTTT
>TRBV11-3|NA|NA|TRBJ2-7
CASSLVGAGVEQYF
TGTGCCAGCAGCTTAGTAGGGGCAGGGGTCGAGCAGTACTTC
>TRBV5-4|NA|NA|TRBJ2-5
CASSLPEETQYF
TGTGCCAGCAGCCTCCCTGAAGAGACCCAGTACTTC